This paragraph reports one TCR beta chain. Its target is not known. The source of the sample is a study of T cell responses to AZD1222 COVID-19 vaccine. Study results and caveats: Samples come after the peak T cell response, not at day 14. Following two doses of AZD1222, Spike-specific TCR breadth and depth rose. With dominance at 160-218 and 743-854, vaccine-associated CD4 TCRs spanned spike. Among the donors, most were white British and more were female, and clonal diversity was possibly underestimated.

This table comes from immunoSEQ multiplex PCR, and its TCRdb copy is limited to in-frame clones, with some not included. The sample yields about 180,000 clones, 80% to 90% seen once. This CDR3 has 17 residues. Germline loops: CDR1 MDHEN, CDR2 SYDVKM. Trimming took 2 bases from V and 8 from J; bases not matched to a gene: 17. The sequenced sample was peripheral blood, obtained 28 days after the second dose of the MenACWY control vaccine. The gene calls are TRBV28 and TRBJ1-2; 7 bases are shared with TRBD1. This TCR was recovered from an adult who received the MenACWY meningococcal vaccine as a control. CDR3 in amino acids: CASSLASLKGANDGYTF. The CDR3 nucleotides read TGTGCCAGCAGTTTAGCGAGCCTGAAGGGGGCGAATGACGGCTACACCTTC.